This TCR beta chain was recovered during a study of blood T cell repertoires in COVID-19. V shed 6 bases, J shed 4 bases, and the junction held 13 bases outside the gene matches. CDR3 size: 17 residues. CDR1 and CDR2 (germline): LGHDT, YNNKEL (reference sequence). As originally analysed: Reference gene primer amplification yielded estimated nucleated cell counts. The protocol was immunoSEQ multiplex PCR, while the TCRdb copy is restricted to in-frame clones and leaves out a portion. Clone size and the V and J calls come from that table; the DNA yielded D and trimming. Among 65,000 to 90,000 clones, around 83% were seen once, and the ten largest hold 5% to 7%.

The sequenced sample was peripheral blood. The receptor was isolated from a woman aged 55-70 years with acute or convalescent COVID-19. This chain joins TRBV3-1 (or the pseudogene TRBV3-2) and TRBJ2-2; TRBD2 agrees at 8 bases. The DNA for the CDR3 is TGTGCCAGCAGTCAGTCGGGGCAGCGGGGGTTCACCGGGGAGCTGTTTTTT. Translation gives CASSQSGQRGFTGELFF.